Shown below are 5 T cell receptor beta chains from a single sample sequenced in a study of T cells in localized non-small cell lung cancer. The method was immunoSEQ multiplex PCR; TCRdb's version includes in-frame clones alone and lacks a portion of them. This table holds around 24,000 clones, 89% found once. The starting material was peripheral blood, obtained before any cancer treatment. These receptors were taken from a man aged 35-69 years with stage I squamous cell lung carcinoma.

This clone has just one count. CDR3 residues: CAWRARALNTEAFF. CDR3 nucleotide sequence: TGTGCCTGGAGGGCCAGGGCCCTGAACACTGAAGCTTTCTTT. The chain employs TRBV30 and TRBJ1-1, with D possibly TRBD1 on 5 matching bases. There are 14 residues in the CDR3. V was pared by 3 bases and J by 0 bases, with 11 bases between. Germline V gene sequence: CDR1 GTSNPN, CDR2 SVGIG (reference sequence).

The CDR3 is CASRGTGRDEQYF. DNA for the CDR3: TGTGCCAGTAGAGGGACAGGAAGAGACGAGCAGTACTTC. J is TRBJ2-7 and V is TRBV19, with 8 bases that match TRBD1. V shed 6 bases and J 5 bases; nucleotides not matched to a gene: 6. This CDR3 has 13 residues. The germline CDR1 and CDR2 sequences are LNHDA and SQIVND (reference sequence). Using reference TRBV19 and TRBJ2-7 for the parts outside the CDR3, the full variable domain is DGGITQSPKYLFRKEGQNVTLSCEQNLNHDAMYWYRQDPGQGLRLIYYSQIVNDFQKGDIAEGYSVSREKKESFPLTVTSAQKNPTAFYLCASRGTGRDEQYFGPGTRLTVT.

This clone turned up a few times. V gene TRBV6-1 combines with J gene TRBJ1-6; no clear D gene. The V end lost 6 bases, the J end lost 8 bases, and 5 bases lay between the germline ends. The CDR3 spans 11 residues. Per germline, CDR1 MNHNS and CDR2 SASEGT. CDR3: CASRDDSPLHF. CDR3 DNA: TGTGCCAGCAGGGACGATTCACCCCTCCACTTT.

J is TRBJ1-3 and V is TRBV7-8; a possible D gene is TRBD1 (5 bases). CDR1 and CDR2 from the germline V gene are SGHVS and FQNEAQ. Deletions cut 1 base from V and 2 bases from J, with 9 bases between. CDR3 length: 15 amino acids. CDR3 nucleotides: TGTGCCAGCAGCTTAGAGGCGGGGGCTGGAAACACCATATATTTT. This sequence encodes CASSLEAGAGNTIYF.

The chain carries TRBV5-1 and TRBJ1-4; TRBD1 is a possible D gene (6 bases). This CDR3 spans 14 amino acids. V gave up 2 bases and J gave up 8 bases, with 13 bases separating them. Germline CDR1 and CDR2: SGHRS and YFSETQ. The CDR3 DNA sequence: TGCGCCAGCAGCTTACAGGGTATCGACGAAAAACTGTTTTTT. It yields the protein CASSLQGIDEKLFF.